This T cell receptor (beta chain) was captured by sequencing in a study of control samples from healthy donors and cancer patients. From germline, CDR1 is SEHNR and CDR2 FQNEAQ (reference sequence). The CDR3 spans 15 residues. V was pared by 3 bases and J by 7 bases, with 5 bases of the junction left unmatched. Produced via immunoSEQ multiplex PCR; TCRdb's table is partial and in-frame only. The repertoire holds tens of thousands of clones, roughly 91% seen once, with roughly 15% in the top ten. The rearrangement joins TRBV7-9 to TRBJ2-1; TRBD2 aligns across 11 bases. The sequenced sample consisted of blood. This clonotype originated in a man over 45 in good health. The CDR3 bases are TGTGCCAGCAGCTTGGGTAGCGGGGGGGTGAATGAGCAGTTCTTC. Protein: CASSLGSGGVNEQFF. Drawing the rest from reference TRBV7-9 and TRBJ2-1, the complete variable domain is DTGVSQNPRHKITKRGQNVTFRCDPISEHNRLYWYRQTLGQGPEFLTYFQNEAQLEKSRLLSDRFSAERPKGSFSTLEIQRTEQGDSAMYLCASSLGSGGVNEQFFGPGTRLTVL.